The entry below gives a single T cell receptor beta chain sequence along with its context. The data stem from a study of blood T cell repertoires in COVID-19. As for the study in general: From T cells, B-cell-depleted T cells, or PBMCs came the material, which was cDNA or gDNA.

The germline CDR1 and CDR2 sequences are SGDLS and YYNGEE. The ends were cut back, 0 bases at V and 9 bases at J, with 13 bases in the middle. This CDR3 has 15 amino acids. Produced via immunoSEQ multiplex PCR; TCRdb's table is partial and in-frame only. Of tens of thousands of clones listed, around 84% are singletons. V gene TRBV9 combines with J gene TRBJ1-6; D may be TRBD1 (5 bases). Sequenced sample: peripheral blood. The clonotype originates from a woman older than 75 in a cohort sampled during active or convalescent COVID-19. The CDR3 DNA reads as TGTGCCAGCAGCGTAGATCCCGGGGGAGGTTCACCCCTCCACTTT. Its protein product is CASSVDPGGGSPLHF.